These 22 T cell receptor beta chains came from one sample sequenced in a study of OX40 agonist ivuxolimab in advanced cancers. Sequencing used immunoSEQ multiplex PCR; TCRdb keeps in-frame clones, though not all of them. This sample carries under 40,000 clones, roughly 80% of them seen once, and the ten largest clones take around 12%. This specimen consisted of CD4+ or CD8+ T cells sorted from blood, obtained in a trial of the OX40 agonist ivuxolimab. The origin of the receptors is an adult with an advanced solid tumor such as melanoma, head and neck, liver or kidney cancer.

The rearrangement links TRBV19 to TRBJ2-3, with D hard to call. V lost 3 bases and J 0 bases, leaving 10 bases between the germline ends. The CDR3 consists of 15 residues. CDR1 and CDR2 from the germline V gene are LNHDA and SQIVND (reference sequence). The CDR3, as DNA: TGTGCCAGTAGTATTGGGCGGCTTAGCACAGATACGCAGTATTTT. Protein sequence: CASSIGRLSTDTQYF.

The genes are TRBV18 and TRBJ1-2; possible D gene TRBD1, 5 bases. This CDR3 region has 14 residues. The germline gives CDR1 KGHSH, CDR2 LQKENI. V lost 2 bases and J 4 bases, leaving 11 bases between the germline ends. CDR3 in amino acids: CASSPGATIYGYTF. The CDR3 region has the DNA TGTGCCAGCTCACCAGGGGCCACAATCTATGGCTACACCTTC.

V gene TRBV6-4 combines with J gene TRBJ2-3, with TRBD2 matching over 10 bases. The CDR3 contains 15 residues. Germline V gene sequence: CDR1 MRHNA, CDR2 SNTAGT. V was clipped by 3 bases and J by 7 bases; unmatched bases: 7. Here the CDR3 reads CASSEIAGGRNTQYF. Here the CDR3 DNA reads TGTGCCAGCAGTGAGATAGCGGGAGGACGAAATACGCAGTATTTT.

The CDR3 spells CASSKTGTGDEKLFF. In DNA form, the CDR3 reads TGTGCCAGTAGCAAAACCGGGACAGGTGATGAAAAACTGTTTTTT. The V and J genes are TRBV19 and TRBJ1-4; 8 bases agree with TRBD1. This CDR3 has 15 amino acids. CDR1 and CDR2 from the germline V gene are LNHDA and SQIVND (reference sequence). V dropped 6 bases and J dropped 6; count of bases not matched to a gene: 9. Using reference TRBV19 and TRBJ1-4 for the parts outside the CDR3, the full variable domain is DGGITQSPKYLFRKEGQNVTLSCEQNLNHDAMYWYRQDPGQGLRLIYYSQIVNDFQKGDIAEGYSVSREKKESFPLTVTSAQKNPTAFYLCASSKTGTGDEKLFFGSGTQLSVL.

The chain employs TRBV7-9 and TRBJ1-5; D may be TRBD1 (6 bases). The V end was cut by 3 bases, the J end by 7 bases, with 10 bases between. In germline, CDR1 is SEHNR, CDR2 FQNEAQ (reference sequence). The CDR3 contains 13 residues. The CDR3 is CASSFPGDQPQHF. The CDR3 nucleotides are TGTGCCAGCAGCTTTCCAGGGGACCAGCCCCAGCATTTT.

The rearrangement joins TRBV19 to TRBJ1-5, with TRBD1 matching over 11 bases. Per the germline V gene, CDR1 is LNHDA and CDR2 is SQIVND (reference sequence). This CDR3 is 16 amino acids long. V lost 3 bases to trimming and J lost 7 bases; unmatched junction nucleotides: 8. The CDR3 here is CASSIFGQGAKQPQHF. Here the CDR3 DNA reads TGTGCCAGTAGTATCTTCGGACAGGGGGCGAAACAGCCCCAGCATTTT.

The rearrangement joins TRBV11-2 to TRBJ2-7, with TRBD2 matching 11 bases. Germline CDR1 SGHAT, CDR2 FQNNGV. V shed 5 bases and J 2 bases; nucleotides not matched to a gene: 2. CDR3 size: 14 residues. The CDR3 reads CASSPTSGAYEQYF. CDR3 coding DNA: TGTGCCAGCAGCCCGACTAGCGGGGCCTACGAGCAGTACTTC.

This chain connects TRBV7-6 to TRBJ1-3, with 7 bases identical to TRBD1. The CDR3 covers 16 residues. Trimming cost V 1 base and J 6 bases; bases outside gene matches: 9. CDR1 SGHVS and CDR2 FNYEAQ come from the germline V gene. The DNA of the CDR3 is TGTGCCAGCAGCTTAGGTGTCGCCAGGGGGGTAAACACCATATATTTT. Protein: CASSLGVARGVNTIYF.

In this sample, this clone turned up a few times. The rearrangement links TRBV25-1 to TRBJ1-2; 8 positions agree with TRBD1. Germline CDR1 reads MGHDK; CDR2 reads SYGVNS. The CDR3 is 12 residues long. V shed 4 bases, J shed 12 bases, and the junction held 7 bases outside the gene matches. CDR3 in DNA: TGTGCCAGCAGTGGGGGACAGGTCGAGAACACCTTC. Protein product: CASSGGQVENTF.

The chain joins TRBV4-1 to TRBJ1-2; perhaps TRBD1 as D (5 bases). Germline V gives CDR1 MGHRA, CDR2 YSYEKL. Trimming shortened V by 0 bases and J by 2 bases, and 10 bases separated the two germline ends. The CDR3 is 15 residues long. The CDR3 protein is CASSQEGRGNYGYTF. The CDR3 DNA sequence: TGCGCCAGCAGCCAAGAGGGGCGGGGAAACTATGGCTACACCTTC.

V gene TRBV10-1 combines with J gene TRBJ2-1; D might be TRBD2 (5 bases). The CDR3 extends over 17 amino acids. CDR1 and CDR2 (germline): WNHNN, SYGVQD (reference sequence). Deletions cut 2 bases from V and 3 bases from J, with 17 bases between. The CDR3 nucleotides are TGCGCCAGCAGTGAGATTGGAGCGGTAAGTTACTACAATGAGCAGTTCTTC. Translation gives CASSEIGAVSYYNEQFF.

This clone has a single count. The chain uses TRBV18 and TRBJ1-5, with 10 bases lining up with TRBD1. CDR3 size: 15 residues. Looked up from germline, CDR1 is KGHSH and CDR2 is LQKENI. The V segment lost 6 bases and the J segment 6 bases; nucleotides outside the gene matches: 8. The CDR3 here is CASSTLTGGFQPQHF. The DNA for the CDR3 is TGTGCCAGCTCGACCCTGACAGGGGGCTTTCAGCCCCAGCATTTT.

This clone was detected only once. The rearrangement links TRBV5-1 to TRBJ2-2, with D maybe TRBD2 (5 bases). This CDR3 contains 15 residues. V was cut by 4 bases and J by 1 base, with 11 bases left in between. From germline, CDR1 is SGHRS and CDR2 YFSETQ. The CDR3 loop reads CASSLRTQNTGELFF. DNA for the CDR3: TGCGCCAGCAGCCTAAGGACTCAGAACACCGGGGAGCTGTTTTTT.

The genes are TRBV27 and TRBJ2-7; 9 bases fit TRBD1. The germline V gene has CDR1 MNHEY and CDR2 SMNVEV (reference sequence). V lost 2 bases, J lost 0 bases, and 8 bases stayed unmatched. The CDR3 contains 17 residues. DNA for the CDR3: TGTGCCAGCAGTTTACCCCCCGGGACAGGGCTCTCCTACGAGCAGTACTTC. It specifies CASSLPPGTGLSYEQYF.

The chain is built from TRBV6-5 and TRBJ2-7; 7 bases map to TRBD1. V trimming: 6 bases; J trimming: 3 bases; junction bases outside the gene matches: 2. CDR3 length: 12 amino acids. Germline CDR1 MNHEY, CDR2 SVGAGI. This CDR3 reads CASRRGHYEQYF. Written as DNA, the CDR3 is TGTGCCAGCAGGAGGGGGCACTACGAGCAGTACTTC.

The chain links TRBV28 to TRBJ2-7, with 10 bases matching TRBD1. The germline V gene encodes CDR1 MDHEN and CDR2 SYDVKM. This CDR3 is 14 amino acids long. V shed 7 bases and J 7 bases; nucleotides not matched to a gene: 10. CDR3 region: CASNPRTGGSEQYF. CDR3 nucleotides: TGTGCCAGCAACCCGAGGACAGGGGGAAGTGAGCAGTACTTC.

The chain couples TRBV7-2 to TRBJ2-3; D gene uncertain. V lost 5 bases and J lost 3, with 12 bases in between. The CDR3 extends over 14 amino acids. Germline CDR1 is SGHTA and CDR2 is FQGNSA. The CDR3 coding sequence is TGTGCCAGCAGCCCAGACCGATATACAGATACGCAGTATTTT. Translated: CASSPDRYTDTQYF.

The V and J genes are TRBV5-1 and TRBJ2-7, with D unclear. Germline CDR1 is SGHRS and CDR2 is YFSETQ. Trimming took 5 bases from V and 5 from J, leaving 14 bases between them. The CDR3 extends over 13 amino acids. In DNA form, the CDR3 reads TGCGCCAGCAGTTGGCCGGCATTGGACGAGCAGTACTTC. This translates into CASSWPALDEQYF.

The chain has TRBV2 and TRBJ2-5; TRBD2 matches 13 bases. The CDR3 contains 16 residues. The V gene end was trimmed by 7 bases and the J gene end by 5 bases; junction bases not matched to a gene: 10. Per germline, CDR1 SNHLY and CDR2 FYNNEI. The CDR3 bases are TGTGCCAGCACGTTCATGACTAGCGGGAGGATGGAGACCCAGTACTTC. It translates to CASTFMTSGRMETQYF.

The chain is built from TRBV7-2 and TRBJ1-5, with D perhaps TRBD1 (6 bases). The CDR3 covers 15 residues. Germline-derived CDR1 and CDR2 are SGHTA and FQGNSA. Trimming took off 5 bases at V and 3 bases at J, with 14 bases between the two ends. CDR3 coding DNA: TGTGCCAGCAGCCTAAACCCAGGGGTCAATCAGCCCCAGCATTTT. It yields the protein CASSLNPGVNQPQHF. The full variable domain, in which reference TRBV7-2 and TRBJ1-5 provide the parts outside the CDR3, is GAGVSQSPSNKVTEKGKDVELRCDPISGHTALYWYRQSLGQGLEFLIYFQGNSAPDKSGLPSDRFSAERTGGSVSTLTIQRTQQEDSAVYLCASSLNPGVNQPQHFGDGTRLSIL.

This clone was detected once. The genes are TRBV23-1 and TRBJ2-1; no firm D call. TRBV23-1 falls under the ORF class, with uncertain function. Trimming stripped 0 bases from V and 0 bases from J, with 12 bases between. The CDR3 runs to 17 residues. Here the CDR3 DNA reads TGCGCCAGCAGTCAATCTGGTGGGAAGAGCTCCTACAATGAGCAGTTCTTC. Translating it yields CASSQSGGKSSYNEQFF.

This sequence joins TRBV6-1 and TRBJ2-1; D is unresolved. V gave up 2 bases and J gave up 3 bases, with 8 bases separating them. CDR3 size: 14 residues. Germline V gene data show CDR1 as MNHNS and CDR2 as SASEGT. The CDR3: CASSEFVDYNEQFF. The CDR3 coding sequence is TGTGCCAGCAGTGAATTCGTAGACTACAATGAGCAGTTCTTC.